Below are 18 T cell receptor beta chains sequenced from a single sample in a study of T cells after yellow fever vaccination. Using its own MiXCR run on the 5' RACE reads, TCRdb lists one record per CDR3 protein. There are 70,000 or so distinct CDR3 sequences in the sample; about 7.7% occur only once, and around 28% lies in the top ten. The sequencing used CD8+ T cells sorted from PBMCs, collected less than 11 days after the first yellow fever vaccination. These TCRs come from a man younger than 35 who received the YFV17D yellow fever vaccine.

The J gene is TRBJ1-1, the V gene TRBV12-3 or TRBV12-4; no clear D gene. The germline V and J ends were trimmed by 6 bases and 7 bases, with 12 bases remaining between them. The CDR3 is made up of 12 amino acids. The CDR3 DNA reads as TGTGCCAGCAGCCCCGGGTCTATTGAAGCTTTCTTT. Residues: CASSPGSIEAFF.

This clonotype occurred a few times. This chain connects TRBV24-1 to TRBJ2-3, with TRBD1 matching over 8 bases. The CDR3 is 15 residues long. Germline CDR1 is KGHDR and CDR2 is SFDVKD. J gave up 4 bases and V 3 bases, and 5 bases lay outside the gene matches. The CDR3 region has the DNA TGTGCCACCAGTGATCGAGGACAGGGCCCAGATACGCAGTATTTT. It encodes CATSDRGQGPDTQYF.

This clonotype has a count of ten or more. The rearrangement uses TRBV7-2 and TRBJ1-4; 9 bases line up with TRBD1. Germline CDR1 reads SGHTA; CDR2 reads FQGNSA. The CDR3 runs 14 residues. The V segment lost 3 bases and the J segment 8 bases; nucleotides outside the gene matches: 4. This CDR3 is CASSFRDRDEKLFF. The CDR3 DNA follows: TGTGCCAGCAGCTTCCGGGACAGGGACGAAAAACTGTTTTTT.

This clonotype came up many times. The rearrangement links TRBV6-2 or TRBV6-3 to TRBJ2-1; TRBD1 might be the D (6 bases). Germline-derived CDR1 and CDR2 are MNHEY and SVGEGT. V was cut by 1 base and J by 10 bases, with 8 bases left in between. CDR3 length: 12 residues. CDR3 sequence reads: CASSYWTDEQFF. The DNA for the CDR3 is TGTGCCAGCAGTTACTGGACAGACGAGCAGTTCTTC.

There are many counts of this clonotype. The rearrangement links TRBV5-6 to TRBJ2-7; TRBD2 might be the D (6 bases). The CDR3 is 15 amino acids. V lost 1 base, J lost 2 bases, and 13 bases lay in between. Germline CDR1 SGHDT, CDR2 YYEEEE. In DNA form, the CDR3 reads TGTGCCAGCAGCTTGTGGGCTAGCGCAACCTACGAGCAGTACTTC. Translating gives CASSLWASATYEQYF. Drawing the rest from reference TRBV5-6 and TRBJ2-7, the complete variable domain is DAGVTQSPTHLIKTRGQQVTLRCSPKSGHDTVSWYQQALGQGPQFIFQYYEEEERQRGNFPDRFSGHQFPNYSSELNVNALLLGDSALYLCASSLWASATYEQYFGPGTRLTVT.

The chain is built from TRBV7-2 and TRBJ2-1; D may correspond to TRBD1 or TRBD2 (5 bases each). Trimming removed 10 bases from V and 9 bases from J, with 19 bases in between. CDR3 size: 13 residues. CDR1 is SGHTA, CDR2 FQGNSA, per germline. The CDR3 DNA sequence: TGTGCCACCGACGTCGGGGCAGAAGTTGAGCAGTTCTTC. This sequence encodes CATDVGAEVEQFF.

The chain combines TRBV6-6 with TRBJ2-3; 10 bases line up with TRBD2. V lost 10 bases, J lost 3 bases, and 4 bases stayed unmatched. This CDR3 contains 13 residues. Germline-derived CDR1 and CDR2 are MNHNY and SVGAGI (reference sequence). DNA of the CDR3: TGTGCCATTACAGCGGGAGGGACAGATACGCAGTATTTT. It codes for CAITAGGTDTQYF.

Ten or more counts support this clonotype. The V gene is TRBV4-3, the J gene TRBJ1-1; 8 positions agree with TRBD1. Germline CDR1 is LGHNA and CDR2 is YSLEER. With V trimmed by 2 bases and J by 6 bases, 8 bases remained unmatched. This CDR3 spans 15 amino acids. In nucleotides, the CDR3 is TGCGCCAGCAGCCAATATGAAGCAGGGGGCTCTGAAGCTTTCTTT. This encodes CASSQYEAGGSEAFF.

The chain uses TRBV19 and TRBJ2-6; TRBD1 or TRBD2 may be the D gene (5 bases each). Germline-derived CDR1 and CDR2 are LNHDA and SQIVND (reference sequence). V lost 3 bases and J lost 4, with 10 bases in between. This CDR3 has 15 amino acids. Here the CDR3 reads CASSMVGDGANVLTF. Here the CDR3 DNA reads TGTGCCAGTAGTATGGTAGGGGACGGGGCCAACGTCCTGACTTTC.

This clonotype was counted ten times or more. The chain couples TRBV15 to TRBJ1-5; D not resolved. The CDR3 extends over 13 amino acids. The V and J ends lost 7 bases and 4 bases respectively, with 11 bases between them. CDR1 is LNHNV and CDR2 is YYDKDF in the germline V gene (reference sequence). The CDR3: CATTTGINQPQHF. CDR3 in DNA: TGTGCCACCACCACGGGGATTAATCAGCCCCAGCATTTT.

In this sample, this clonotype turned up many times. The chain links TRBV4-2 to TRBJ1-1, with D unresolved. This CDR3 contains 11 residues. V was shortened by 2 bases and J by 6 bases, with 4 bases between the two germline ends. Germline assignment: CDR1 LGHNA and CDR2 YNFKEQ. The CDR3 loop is CASSQSPEAFF. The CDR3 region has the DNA TGTGCCAGCAGCCAATCCCCTGAAGCTTTCTTT.

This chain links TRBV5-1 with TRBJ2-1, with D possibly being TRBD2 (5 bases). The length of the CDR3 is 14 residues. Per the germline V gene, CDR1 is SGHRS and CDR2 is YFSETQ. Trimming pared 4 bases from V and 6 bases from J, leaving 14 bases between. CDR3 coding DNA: TGCGCCAGCAGCAGGAGGACTTTCCTCAATGAGCAGTTCTTC. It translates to CASSRRTFLNEQFF. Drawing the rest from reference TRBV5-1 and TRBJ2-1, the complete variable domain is KAGVTQTPRYLIKTRGQQVTLSCSPISGHRSVSWYQQTPGQGLQFLFEYFSETQRNKGNFPGRFSGRQFSNSRSEMNVSTLELGDSALYLCASSRRTFLNEQFFGPGTRLTVL.

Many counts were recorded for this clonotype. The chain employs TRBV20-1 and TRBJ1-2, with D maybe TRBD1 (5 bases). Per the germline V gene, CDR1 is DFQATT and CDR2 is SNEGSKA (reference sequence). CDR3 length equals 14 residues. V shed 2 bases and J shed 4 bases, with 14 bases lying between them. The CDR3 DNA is TGCAGTGCTAGATGGGAGGGGAGCGGCTATGGCTACACCTTC. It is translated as CSARWEGSGYGYTF.

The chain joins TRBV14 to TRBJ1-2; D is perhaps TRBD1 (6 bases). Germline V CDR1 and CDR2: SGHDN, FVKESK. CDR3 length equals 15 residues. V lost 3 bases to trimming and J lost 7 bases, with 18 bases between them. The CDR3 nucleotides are TGTGCCAGCAGCCAGGCGGGGGCCGCGGGGCCTGGCTACACCTTC. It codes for CASSQAGAAGPGYTF.

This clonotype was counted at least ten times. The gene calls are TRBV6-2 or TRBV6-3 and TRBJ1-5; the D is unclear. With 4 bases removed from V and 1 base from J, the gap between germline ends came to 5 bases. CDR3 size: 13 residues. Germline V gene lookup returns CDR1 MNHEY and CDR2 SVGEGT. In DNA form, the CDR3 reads TGTGCCAGCAGTTTGCCGAGCAATCAGCCCCAGCATTTT. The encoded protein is CASSLPSNQPQHF.

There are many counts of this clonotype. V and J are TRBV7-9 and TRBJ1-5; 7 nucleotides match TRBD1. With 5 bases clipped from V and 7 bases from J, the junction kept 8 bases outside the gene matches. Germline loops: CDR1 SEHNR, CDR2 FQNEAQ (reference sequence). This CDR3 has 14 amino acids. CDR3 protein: CASSPLQGNQPQHF. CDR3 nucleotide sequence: TGTGCCAGCAGCCCCTTACAGGGGAACCAGCCCCAGCATTTT.

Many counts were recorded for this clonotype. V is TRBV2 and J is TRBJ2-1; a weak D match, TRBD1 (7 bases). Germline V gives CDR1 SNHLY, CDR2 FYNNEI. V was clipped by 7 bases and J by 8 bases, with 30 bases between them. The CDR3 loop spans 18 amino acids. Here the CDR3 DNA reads TGTGCCAGCACCGGGTGGGGAGGCCCGACAGGGTTCGGCGATGAGCAGTTCTTC. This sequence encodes CASTGWGGPTGFGDEQFF.

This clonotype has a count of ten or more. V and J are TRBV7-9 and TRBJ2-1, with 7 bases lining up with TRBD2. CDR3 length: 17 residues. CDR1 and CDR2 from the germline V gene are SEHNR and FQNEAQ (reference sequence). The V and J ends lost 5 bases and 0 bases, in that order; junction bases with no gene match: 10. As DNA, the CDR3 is TGTGCCAGCAGCACCTCCGCCCCGGGGGGCTCCTACAATGAGCAGTTCTTC. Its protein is CASSTSAPGGSYNEQFF.